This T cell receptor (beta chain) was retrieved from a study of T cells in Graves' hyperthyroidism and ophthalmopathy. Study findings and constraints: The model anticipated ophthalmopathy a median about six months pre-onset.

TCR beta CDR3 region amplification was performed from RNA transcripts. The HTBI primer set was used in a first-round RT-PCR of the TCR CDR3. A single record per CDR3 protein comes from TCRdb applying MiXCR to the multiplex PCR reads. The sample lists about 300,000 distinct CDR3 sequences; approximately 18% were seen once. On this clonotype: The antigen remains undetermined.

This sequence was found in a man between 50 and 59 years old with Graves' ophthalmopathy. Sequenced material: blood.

This chain's CDR3 is CASSHPVYGAGYGYTF. As DNA, the CDR3 is TGCGCCAGCAGCCATCCCGTTTATGGGGCCGGCTATGGCTACACCTTC. The V and J genes are TRBV4-1 and TRBJ1-2, with a tentative D call TRBD1 (5 bases). The CDR3 runs to 16 residues. Trimming removed 3 bases from V and 4 bases from J, with 18 bases in between. Germline CDR1 is MGHRA and CDR2 is YSYEKL.